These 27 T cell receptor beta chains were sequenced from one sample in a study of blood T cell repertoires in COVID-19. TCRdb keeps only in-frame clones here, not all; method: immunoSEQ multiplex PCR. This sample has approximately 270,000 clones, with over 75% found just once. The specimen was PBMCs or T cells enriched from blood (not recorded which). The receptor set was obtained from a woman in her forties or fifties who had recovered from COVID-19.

Here the CDR3 reads CASSLALAGVSETQYF. DNA for the CDR3: TGTGCCAGCAGTTTAGCACTAGCGGGAGTCAGTGAGACCCAGTACTTC. The chain has TRBV28 and TRBJ2-5, with 11 bases identical to TRBD2. CDR1 and CDR2 (germline): MDHEN, SYDVKM. The CDR3 runs to 16 residues. The V and J ends lost 2 bases and 5 bases, in that order; junction bases with no gene match: 7. Filled out from reference TRBV28 and TRBJ2-5, the complete variable domain reads DVKVTQSSRYLVKRTGEKVFLECVQDMDHENMFWYRQDPGLGLRLIYFSYDVKMKEKGDIPEGYSVSREKKERFSLILESASTNQTSMYLCASSLALAGVSETQYFGPGTRLLVL.

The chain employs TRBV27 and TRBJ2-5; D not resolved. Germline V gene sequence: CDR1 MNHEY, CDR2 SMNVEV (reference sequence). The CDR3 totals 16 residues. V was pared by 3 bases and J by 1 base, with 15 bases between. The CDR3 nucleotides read TGTGCCAGCAGTTTTCTCCCCACCCTACTCCAAGAGACCCAGTACTTC. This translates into CASSFLPTLLQETQYF.

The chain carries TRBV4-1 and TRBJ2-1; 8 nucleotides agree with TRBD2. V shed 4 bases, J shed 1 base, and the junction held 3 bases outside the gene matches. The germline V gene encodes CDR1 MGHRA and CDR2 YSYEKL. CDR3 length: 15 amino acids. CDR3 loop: CASSLRLASYNEQFF. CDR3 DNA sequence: TGCGCCAGCAGCCTCCGACTAGCGTCCTACAATGAGCAGTTCTTC.

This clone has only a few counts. The CDR3 sequence: CASSTSGSNNEQFF. CDR3 bases: TGCGCCAGCAGTACTAGCGGGAGCAACAATGAGCAGTTCTTC. The rearrangement uses TRBV10-2 and TRBJ2-1; TRBD2 agrees at 11 bases. CDR1 is WSHSY and CDR2 is SAAADI in the germline V gene. V shed 5 bases, J shed 5 bases, and the junction held 2 bases outside the gene matches. The length of the CDR3 is 14 residues.

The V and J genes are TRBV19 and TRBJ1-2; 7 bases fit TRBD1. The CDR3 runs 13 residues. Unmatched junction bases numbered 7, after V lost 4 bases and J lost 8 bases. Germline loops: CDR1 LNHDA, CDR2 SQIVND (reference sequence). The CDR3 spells CASSTDRDGGYTF. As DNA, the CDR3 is TGTGCCAGTAGTACAGACAGGGATGGGGGCTACACCTTC. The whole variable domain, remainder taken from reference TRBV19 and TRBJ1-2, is DGGITQSPKYLFRKEGQNVTLSCEQNLNHDAMYWYRQDPGQGLRLIYYSQIVNDFQKGDIAEGYSVSREKKESFPLTVTSAQKNPTAFYLCASSTDRDGGYTFGSGTRLTVV.

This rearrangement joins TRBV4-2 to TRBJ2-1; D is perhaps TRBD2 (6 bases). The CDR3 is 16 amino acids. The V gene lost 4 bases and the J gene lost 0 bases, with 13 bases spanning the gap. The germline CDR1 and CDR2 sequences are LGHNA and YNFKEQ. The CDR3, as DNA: TGTGCCAGCAGCCCCATCCGGGGGAGCTCCTACAATGAGCAGTTCTTC. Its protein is CASSPIRGSSYNEQFF.

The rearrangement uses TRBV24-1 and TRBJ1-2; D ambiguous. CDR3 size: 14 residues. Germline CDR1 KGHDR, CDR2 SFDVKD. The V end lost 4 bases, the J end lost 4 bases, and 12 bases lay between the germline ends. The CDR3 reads CATSEPGLFYGYTF. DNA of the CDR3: TGTGCCACCAGTGAACCTGGACTCTTCTATGGCTACACCTTC.

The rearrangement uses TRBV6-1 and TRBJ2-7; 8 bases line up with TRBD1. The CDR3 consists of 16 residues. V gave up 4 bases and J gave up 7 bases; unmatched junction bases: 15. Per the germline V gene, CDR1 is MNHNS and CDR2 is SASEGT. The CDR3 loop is CASSGAIGQGLGEQYF. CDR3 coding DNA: TGTGCCAGCAGTGGGGCGATCGGACAGGGTCTTGGTGAGCAGTACTTC.

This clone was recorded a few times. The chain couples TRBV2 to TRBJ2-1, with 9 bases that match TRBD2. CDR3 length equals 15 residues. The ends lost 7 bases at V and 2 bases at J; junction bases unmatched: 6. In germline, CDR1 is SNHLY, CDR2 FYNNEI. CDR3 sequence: CASNRLADAYNEQFF. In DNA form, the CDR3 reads TGTGCCAGCAATAGACTAGCGGATGCCTACAATGAGCAGTTCTTC.

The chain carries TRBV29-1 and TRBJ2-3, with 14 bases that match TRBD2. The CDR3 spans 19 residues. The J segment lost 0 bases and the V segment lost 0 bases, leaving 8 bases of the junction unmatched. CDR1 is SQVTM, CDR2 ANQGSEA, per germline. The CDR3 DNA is TGCAGCGTTGAAGATTGGGGACTAGCGGGAGTGATGAGCACAGATACGCAGTATTTT. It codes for CSVEDWGLAGVMSTDTQYF.

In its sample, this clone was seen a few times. The CDR3 region is CASSVGTDNDYGYTF. Written as DNA, the CDR3 is TGTGCCAGCAGCGTTGGTACGGACAATGATTATGGCTACACCTTC. The gene calls are TRBV9 and TRBJ1-2, with a tentative D call TRBD1 (5 bases). Germline V lookup: CDR1 SGDLS, CDR2 YYNGEE. The CDR3 contains 15 residues. V lost 2 bases and J lost 5, with 16 bases in between.

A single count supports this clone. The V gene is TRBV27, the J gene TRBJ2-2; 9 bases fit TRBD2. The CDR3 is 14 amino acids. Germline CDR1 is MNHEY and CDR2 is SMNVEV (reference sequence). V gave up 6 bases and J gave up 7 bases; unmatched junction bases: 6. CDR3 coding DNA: TGTGCCAGCAGATTCCTAGCGGGACTCGGGGAGCTGTTTTTT. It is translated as CASRFLAGLGELFF.

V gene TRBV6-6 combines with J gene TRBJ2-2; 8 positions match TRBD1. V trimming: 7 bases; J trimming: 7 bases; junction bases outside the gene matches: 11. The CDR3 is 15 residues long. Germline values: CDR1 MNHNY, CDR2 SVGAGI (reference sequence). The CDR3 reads CASTTGQGAVGELFF. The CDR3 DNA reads TGTGCCAGCACCACGGGCCAGGGGGCTGTCGGGGAGCTGTTTTTT.

The DNA of the CDR3 is TGCGCCAGCAGTGCACTCCCGGGACAGGGCCGTGGGAGCTCCTACGAGCAGTACTTC. Residues: CASSALPGQGRGSSYEQYF. The rearrangement joins TRBV10-2 to TRBJ2-7, with TRBD1 identical over 9 bases. V was clipped by 4 bases and J by 0 bases; unmatched bases: 16. Looked up from germline, CDR1 is WSHSY and CDR2 is SAAADI. The CDR3 runs 19 residues.

CDR3 sequence: CASQTGNYGYTF. CDR3 bases: TGTGCCAGCCAGACGGGAAACTATGGCTACACCTTC. V usage is TRBV11-2 and J usage is TRBJ1-2; D is unclear. CDR1 and CDR2 (germline): SGHAT, FQNNGV. V dropped 8 bases and J dropped 2 bases, with 9 bases sitting between them. This CDR3 comprises 12 residues.

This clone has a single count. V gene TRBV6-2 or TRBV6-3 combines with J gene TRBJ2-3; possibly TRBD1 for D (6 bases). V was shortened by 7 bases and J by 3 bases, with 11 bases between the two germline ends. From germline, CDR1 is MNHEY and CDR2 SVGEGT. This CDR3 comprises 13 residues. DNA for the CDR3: TGTGCCAGCACCCCCCAGGGGACAGATACGCAGTATTTT. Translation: CASTPQGTDTQYF.

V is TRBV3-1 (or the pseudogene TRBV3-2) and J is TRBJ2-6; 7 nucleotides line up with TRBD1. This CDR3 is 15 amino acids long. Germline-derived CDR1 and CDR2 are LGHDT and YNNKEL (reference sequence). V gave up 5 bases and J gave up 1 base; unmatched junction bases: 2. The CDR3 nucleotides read TGTGCCAGCAGCAGACAGGGATCTGGGGCCAACGTCCTGACTTTC. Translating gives CASSRQGSGANVLTF.

The CDR3 nucleotides read TGTGCCAGCAGTTTGCCGACAGGGGTGGGGCGCGAGCAGTACTTC. Translated: CASSLPTGVGREQYF. The chain links TRBV28 to TRBJ2-7, with 8 bases fitting TRBD1. The germline gives CDR1 MDHEN, CDR2 SYDVKM. Trimming cost V 3 bases and J 6 bases; bases outside gene matches: 10. CDR3 length: 15 amino acids.

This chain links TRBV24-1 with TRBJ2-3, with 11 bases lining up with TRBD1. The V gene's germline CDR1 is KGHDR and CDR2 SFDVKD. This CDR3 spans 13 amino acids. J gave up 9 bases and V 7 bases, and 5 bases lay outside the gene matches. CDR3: CATRHGTGGTQYF. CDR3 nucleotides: TGTGCCACCAGGCACGGGACAGGGGGGACGCAGTATTTT.

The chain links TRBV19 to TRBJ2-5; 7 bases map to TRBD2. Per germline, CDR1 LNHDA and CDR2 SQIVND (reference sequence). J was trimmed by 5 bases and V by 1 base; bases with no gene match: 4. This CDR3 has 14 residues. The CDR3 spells CASSIVGGRETQYF. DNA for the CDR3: TGTGCCAGTAGTATAGTGGGGGGGAGGGAGACCCAGTACTTC.

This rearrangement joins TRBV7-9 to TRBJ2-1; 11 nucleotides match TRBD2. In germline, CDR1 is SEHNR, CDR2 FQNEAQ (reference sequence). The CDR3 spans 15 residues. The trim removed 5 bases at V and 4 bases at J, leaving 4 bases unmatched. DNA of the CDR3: TGTGCCAGCAGCCTGGGACTAGCGGAGTACAATGAGCAGTTCTTC. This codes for CASSLGLAEYNEQFF.

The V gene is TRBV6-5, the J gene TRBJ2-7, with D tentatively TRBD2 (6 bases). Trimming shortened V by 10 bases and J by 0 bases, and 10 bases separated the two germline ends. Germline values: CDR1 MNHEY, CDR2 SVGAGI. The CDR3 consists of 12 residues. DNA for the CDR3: TGTGCCACCCGAGCGGGCTCCTACGAGCAGTACTTC. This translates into CATRAGSYEQYF.

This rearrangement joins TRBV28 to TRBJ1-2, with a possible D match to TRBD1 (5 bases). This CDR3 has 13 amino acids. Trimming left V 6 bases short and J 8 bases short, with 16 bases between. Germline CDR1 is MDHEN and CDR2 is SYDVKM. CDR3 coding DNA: TGTGCCAGCAGGGAAGCGGGGGGGTACGGCTACACCTTC. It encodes CASREAGGYGYTF.

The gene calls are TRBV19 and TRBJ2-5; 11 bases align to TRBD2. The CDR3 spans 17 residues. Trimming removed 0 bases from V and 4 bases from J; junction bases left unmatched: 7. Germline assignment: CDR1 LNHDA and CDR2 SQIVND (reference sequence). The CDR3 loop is CASSIDRGGTSGETQYF. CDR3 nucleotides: TGTGCCAGTAGTATAGATCGAGGAGGGACTAGCGGAGAGACCCAGTACTTC.

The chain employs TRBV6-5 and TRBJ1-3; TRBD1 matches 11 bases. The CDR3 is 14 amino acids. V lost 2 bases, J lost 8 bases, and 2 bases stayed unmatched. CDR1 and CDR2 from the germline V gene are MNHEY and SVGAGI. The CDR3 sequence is CASSYGQGAYTIYF. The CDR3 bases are TGTGCCAGCAGTTACGGACAGGGGGCTTACACCATATATTTT.

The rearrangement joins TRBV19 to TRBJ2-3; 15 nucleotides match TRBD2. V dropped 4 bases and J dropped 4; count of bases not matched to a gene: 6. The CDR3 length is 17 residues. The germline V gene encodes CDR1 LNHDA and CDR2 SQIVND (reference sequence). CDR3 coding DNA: TGTGCCAGTAGTACCCCGGGACTAGCGGGAGGCGCAGATACGCAGTATTTT. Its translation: CASSTPGLAGGADTQYF.

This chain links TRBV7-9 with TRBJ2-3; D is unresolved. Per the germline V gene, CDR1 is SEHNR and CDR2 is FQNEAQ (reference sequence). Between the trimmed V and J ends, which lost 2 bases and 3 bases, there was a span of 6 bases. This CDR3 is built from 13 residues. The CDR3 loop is CASSLSSTDTQYF. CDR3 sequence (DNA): TGTGCCAGCAGCTTATCGTCGACAGATACGCAGTATTTT.